The entry below describes one TCR beta chain. Its antigen is unknown. This entry belongs to a study of Ad26.COV2.S vaccination and SARS-CoV-2 variants. Findings and limits, study-wide: Non-spike TCR breadth did not differ much between vaccine and placebo recipients.

Trimming left V 1 base short and J 4 bases short, with 7 bases between. Germline-derived CDR1 and CDR2 are WNHNN and SYGVQD (reference sequence). The CDR3 consists of 13 residues. Generated by immunoSEQ multiplex PCR, the TCRdb table keeps only in-frame clones and is missing some. This table has approximately 460,000 clones, approximately 90% appearing once. Treatment described: some 19 received Ad26.COV2.S at low or high dose, single or two shots; about 5 received placebo; per-sample allocation not given. On day 63 after the first injection, vaccine and placebo recipients gave samples. An Ad26 vector expressing Wuhan-strain SARS-CoV-2 spike served as the vaccine.

V is TRBV10-1 and J is TRBJ1-2; D remains ambiguous. This clonotype was sampled from a person aged 18-60 years who received the Ad26.COV2.S COVID-19 vaccine or a placebo. The specimen comprised peripheral blood, sampled in a trial of Ad26.COV2.S vaccine versus placebo. The chain's CDR3 is CASSEYTAYGYTF. DNA for the CDR3: TGCGCCAGCAGTGAGTACACGGCCTATGGCTACACCTTC.